The clone carrying this T cell receptor (beta chain) came up a few times. These data are taken from a study of blood T cell repertoires in COVID-19. Study context: Some COVID-19 samples were acute and others convalescent; all came from the United States, Italy and Spain.

Trimming took 5 bases from V and 6 from J, leaving 10 bases between them. This CDR3 is built from 12 residues. Per the authors' pipeline: Amplification from reference gene primers served as the basis for estimated nucleated cell counts. Some clones are missing from TCRdb's copy, which holds only in-frame ones; the method was immunoSEQ multiplex PCR. Clone size and the V and J calls come from that table; the DNA yielded D and trimming. Altogether 340,000 or so clones are present, around 86% being singletons, with the ten largest covering 3.5% to 4.5%. Participant age was about 18 to 89 years, and participants resided in 20 to 30 US areas. Cohorts were determined from participant-reported clinical history.

The chain links TRBV12-3 or TRBV12-4 to TRBJ1-2, with unresolved D. This receptor was obtained from a woman aged 40 to 49 with acute COVID-19. The specimen sequenced was PBMCs or T cells enriched from blood (not recorded which). In nucleotides, the CDR3 is TGTGCCAGCAGTGCGCGCTATCATGGCTACACCTTC. This sequence encodes CASSARYHGYTF.